This T cell receptor (beta chain) was profiled in a study of T cell repertoires in urothelial bladder cancer (dated by TCRdb to between 2018 and 2021). With regard to the full study: Of the 12 resected lesions, three were clinical stage cT0, three were cTa, three were cT1, and three were cT2 or greater. TCR repertoire clonality in bladder tumors was compared with TCR repertoire clonality in benign bladder inflammation. About eleven patients who had bladder lesions and were undergoing transurethral resection were prospectively identified. Eleven to twelve resected bladder lesions were studied, comprising urothelial carcinoma (UC+) and benign (UC-) specimens.

This clone was found once. This clone's antigen is unknown. No clone much larger than this one lies a single base away; base qualities are absent. The investigation overall reported the following: In carcinoma specimens a single T-cell clone made up as much as 17% of infiltrating lymphocytes, compared with 2% in benign specimens. The median percentage of tumor infiltrating lymphocytes was over 1.5% in carcinoma specimens and around 11% in benign specimens. Fewer T cells were found in urothelial carcinoma specimens than in benign specimens, with medians of 5,569 and 25,872, respectively.

The TCR beta chain CDR3 region was sequenced with the immunoSEQ assay. As for how the authors treated the data: For each specimen, the T-cell fraction, clonal dominance, and maximum TCR clone frequency were calculated. The table comes from immuneACCESS by way of TCRdb, which keeps in-frame sequences with V and J called. Part of the clones is missing from these tables; in studies checked, under half for an unresolved V gene and the rest for unknown reasons. That table is the source of V, J and clone size, and D and trimming were worked out from the DNA. The table for this sample lists roughly 2,000 clones; approximately 72% of them were counted only once. The top ten clones comprise 10% to 13% of the sample. The CDR3 sequence holds 13 residues, the cysteine and phenylalanine included. The CDR3 DNA has 39 bases and is translated from base 1. Via the germline V gene, CDR1 is MNHEY and CDR2 SVGAGI. V is cut by 6 bases and J by 7 bases, and the space between the germline ends is 10 bases.

At transurethral resection, specimens of the bladder lesions were collected and then stored at -80C. DNA was extracted from bladder specimens collected at transurethral resection. The sequenced sample was tumor-infiltrating cells from bladder cancer. This TCR was recovered from a human donor with urothelial carcinoma. Recombination linked TRBV6-5 to TRBJ1-6, with the D gene not clear enough to name. The CDR3 protein is CASRVTGNSPLHF. The sequence in DNA is TGTGCCAGCAGGGTGACGGGCAATTCACCCCTCCACTTT.